The rows below give T cell receptor beta chains drawn from one sample of a study of blood T cells in healthy people across ages. A single record per CDR3 protein comes from TCRdb applying MiXCR to the 5' RACE reads. The sample lists hundreds of thousands of distinct CDR3 sequences, just over 55% occurring once. The specimen sequenced was blood. These receptors originate from a man aged 40-49 years in good health. Both conserved end residues are part of each CDR3.

V,J,CDR3
TRBV4-1,TRBJ2-1,CASSQEGEGHNEQFF
TRBV5-6,.,CASSLAGGGVETQYF
TRBV24-1,TRBJ1-2,CATSDSPGQGTGYGYTF
TRBV3-1,TRBJ2-1,CASSQRLAREQFF
TRBV29-1,TRBJ1-4,CSVEEGGSNEKLFF
TRBV20-1,TRBJ2-7,CSAGGSSSYEQYF
TRBV29-1,TRBJ2-1,CSVAYKAVAYNEQFF
TRBV2,TRBJ1-4,CASSEVQGRPWNEKLFF
TRBV7-2,TRBJ1-6,CASSFGTRRRGSPLHF
TRBV24-1,TRBJ2-1,CATSDTSGRNYNEQFF
TRBV28,TRBJ2-1,CASSLQSGGAYNEQFF